This T cell receptor beta chain was found in a study of blood T cell repertoires in COVID-19. About the study: Sites in the United States, Italy and Spain provided acute and convalescent COVID-19 samples. The analysed material was cDNA or gDNA that came from T cells, B-cell-depleted T cells, or PBMCs.

As handled by the study authors: Quantification of nucleated cells was approximated via reference gene primer amplification. Some clones are missing from TCRdb's copy, which holds only in-frame ones; the method was immunoSEQ multiplex PCR. The DNA was the basis for D and trimming; V, J and clone size are from that table. Of over 250,000 clones detected, more than 70% appear once; the ten largest clones hold 2% to 2.5%. Cohort assignment relied on participant-reported clinical history. CDR3 length: 14 amino acids. The germline V and J ends were trimmed by 4 bases and 6 bases, with 17 bases remaining between them. Germline-derived CDR1 and CDR2 are SGHRS and YFSETQ.

The clonotype was recovered from a woman in her sixties or seventies in a cohort exposed to, infected with or recovered from COVID-19 (not recorded which). The sample consisted of PBMCs or T cells enriched from blood (not recorded which). The chain employs TRBV5-1 and TRBJ2-7; D is possibly TRBD2 (5 bases). This CDR3 is CASSGTAVLSEQYF. DNA for the CDR3: TGCGCCAGCAGCGGTACAGCGGTATTAAGCGAGCAGTACTTC.